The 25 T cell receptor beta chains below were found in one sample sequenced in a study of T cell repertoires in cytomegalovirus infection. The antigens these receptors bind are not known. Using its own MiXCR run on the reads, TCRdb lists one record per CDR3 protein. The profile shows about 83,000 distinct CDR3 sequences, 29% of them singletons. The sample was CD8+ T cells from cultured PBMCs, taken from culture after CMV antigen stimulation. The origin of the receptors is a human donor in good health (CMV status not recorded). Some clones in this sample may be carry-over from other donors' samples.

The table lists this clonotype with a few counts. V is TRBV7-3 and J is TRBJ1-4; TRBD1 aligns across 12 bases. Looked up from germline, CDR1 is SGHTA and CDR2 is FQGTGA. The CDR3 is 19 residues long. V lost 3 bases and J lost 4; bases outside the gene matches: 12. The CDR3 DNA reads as TGTGCCAGCAGCTTCACTTCCGGGACAGGGGGCTACGATAATGAAAAACTGTTTTTT. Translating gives CASSFTSGTGGYDNEKLFF.

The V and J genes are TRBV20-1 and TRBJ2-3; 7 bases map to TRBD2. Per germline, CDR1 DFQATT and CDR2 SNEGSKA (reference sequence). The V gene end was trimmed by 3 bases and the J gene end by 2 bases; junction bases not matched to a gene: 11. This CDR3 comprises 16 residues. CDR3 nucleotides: TGCAGTGCTAGCCCCTTGGAAGCGGGGCCCACAGATACGCAGTATTTT. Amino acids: CSASPLEAGPTDTQYF.

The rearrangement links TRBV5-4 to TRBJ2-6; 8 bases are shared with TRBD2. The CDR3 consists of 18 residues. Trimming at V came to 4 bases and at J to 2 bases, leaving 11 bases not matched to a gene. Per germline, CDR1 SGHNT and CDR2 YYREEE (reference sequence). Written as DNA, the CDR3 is TGTGCCAGCAGCATCGTGGACAGCGGGGGACCTGGGGCCAACGTCCTGACTTTC. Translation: CASSIVDSGGPGANVLTF.

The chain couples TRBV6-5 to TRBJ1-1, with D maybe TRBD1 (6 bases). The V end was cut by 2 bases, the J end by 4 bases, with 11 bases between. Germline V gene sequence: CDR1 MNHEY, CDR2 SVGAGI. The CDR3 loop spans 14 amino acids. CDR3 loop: CASSYETGSTEAFF. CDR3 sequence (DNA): TGTGCCAGCAGTTACGAGACAGGATCCACTGAAGCTTTCTTT.

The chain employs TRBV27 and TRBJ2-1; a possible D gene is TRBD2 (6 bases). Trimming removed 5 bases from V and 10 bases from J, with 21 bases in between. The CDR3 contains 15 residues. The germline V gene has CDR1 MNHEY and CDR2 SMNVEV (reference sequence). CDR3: CASSPTAPTGEEQFF. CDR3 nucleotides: TGTGCCAGCAGTCCTACGGCCCCGACGGGAGAGGAGCAGTTCTTC.

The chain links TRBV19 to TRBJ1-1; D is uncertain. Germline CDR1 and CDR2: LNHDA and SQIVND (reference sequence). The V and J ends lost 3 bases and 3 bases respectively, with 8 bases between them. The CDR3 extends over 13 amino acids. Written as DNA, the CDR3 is TGTGCCAGTAGTATGGCCAGGCACACTGAAGCTTTCTTT. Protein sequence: CASSMARHTEAFF.

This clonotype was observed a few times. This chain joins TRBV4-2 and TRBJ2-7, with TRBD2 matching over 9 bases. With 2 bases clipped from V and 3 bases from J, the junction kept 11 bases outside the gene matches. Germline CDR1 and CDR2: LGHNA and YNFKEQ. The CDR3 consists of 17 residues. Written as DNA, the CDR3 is TGTGCCAGCAGCCAATTAATAGCGGGGGCGACCCTCTACGAGCAGTACTTC. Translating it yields CASSQLIAGATLYEQYF.

The DNA of the CDR3 is TGCGCCAGCAGCATGATAGGTTTAGGCACTGAAGCTTTCTTT. Protein sequence: CASSMIGLGTEAFF. The rearrangement joins TRBV5-1 to TRBJ1-1; D uncertain. The CDR3 totals 14 residues. V lost 4 bases and J lost 4, with 14 bases in between. The V gene's germline CDR1 is SGHRS and CDR2 YFSETQ.

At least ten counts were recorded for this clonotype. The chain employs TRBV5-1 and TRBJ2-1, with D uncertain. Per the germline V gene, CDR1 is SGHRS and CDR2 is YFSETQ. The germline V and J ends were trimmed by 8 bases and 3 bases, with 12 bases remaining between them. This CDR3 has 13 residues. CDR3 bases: TGCGCCAGTGGAGAAGGTGGCTACAATGAGCAGTTCTTC. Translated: CASGEGGYNEQFF.

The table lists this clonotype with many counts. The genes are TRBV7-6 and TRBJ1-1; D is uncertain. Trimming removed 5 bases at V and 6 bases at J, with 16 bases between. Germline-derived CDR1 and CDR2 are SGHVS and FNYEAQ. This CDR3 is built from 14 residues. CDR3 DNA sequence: TGTGCCAGCAGCCCTAATTCAGTGTTGGCTGAAGCTTTCTTT. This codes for CASSPNSVLAEAFF.

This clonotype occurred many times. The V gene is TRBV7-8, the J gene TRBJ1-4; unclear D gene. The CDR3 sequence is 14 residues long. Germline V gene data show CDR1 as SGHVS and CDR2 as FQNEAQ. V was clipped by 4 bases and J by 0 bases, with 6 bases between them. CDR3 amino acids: CASSSLPTNEKLFF. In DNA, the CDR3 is TGTGCCAGCAGCTCCCTTCCAACTAATGAAAAACTGTTTTTT.

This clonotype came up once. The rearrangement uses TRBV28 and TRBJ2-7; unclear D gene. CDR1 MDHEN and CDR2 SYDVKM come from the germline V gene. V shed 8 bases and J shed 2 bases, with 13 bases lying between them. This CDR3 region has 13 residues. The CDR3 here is CASHSRGTYEQYF. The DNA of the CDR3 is TGTGCCAGCCACTCCCGAGGCACCTACGAGCAGTACTTC.

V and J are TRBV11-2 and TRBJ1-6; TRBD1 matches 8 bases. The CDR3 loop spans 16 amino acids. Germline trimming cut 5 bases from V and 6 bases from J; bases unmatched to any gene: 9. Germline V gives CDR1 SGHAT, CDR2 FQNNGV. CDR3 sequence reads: CASSPTDRGSNSPLHF. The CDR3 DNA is TGTGCCAGCAGCCCGACTGACAGGGGAAGTAATTCACCCCTCCACTTT.

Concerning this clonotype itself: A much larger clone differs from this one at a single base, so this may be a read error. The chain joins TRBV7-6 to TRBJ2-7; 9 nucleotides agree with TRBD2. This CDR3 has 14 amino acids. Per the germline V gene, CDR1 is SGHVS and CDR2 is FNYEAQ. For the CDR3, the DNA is TGTGTCAGCAGCCCTGGGACTAGCATCGACGAGCAGTACTTC. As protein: CVSSPGTSIDEQYF.

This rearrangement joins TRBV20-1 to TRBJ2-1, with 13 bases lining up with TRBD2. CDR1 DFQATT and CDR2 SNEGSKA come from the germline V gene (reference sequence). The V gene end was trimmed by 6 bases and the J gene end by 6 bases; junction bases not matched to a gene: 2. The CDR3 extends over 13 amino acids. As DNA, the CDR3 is TGCAGTGCGGGACTAGCGGGGACCAATGAGCAGTTCTTC. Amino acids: CSAGLAGTNEQFF.

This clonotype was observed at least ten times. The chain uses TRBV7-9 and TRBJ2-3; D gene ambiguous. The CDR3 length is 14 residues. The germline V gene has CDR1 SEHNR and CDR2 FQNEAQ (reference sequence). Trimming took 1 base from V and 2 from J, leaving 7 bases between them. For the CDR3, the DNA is TGTGCCAGCAGCTTAGGGCCGTACACAGATACGCAGTATTTT. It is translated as CASSLGPYTDTQYF.

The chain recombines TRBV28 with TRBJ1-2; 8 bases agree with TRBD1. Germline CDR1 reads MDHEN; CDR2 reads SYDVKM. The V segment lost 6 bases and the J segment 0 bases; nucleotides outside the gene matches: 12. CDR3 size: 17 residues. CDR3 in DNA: TGTGCCAGCAGCCTTGCGGGACAGGATTATACTAACTATGGCTACACCTTC. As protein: CASSLAGQDYTNYGYTF.

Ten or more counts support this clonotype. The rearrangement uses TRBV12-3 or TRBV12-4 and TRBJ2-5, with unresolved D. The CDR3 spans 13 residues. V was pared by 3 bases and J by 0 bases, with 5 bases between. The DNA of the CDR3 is TGTGCCAGCAGTTTGGAGCACCAAGAGACCCAGTACTTC. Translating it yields CASSLEHQETQYF.

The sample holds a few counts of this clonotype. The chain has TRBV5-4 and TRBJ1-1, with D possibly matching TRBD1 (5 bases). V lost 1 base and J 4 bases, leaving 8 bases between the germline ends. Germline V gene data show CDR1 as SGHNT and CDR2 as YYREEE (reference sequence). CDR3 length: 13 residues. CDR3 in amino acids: CASSLRGGTEAFF. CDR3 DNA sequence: TGTGCCAGCAGCTTGAGGGGTGGCACTGAAGCTTTCTTT.

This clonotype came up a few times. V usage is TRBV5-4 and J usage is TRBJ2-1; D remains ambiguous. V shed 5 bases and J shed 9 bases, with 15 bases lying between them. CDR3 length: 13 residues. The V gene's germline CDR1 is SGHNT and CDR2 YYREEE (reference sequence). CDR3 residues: CASRMGWATEQFF. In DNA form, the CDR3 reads TGTGCCAGCAGAATGGGCTGGGCGACTGAGCAGTTCTTC.

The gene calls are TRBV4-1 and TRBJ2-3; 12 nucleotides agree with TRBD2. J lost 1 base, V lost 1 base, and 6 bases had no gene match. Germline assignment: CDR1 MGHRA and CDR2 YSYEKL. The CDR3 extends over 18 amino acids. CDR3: CASSQGLAGGQGTDTQYF. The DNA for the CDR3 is TGCGCCAGCAGCCAAGGTCTAGCGGGGGGGCAGGGCACAGATACGCAGTATTTT.

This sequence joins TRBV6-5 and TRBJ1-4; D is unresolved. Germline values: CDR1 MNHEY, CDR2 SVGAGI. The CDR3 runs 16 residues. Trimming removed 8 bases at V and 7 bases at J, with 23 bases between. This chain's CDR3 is CASGNTGYSKGEKLFF. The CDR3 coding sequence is TGTGCCAGCGGCAATACGGGGTACTCGAAGGGTGAAAAACTGTTTTTT.

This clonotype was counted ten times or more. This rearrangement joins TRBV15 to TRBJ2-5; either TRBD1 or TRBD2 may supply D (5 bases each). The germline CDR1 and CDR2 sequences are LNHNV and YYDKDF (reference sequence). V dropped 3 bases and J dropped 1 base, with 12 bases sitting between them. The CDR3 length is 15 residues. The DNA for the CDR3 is TGTGCCACCAGCAGCCCGAGGGACGTCCAAGAGACCCAGTACTTC. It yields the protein CATSSPRDVQETQYF.

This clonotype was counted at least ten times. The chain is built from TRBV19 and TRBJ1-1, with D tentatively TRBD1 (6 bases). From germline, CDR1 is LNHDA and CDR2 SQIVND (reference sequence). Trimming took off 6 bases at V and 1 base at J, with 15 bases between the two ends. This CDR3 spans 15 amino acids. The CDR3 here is CASSLYWDTNTEAFF. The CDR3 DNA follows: TGTGCCAGTAGCCTTTACTGGGACACGAACACTGAAGCTTTCTTT.

The CDR3 loop is CATSDGRRGTDTQYF. The CDR3 DNA follows: TGTGCCACCAGTGACGGGCGGAGGGGCACAGATACGCAGTATTTT. V gene TRBV24-1 combines with J gene TRBJ2-3; the D gene is possibly TRBD2 (6 bases). Between the trimmed V and J ends, which lost 4 bases and 1 base, there was a span of 11 bases. Germline assignment: CDR1 KGHDR and CDR2 SFDVKD. This CDR3 is 15 amino acids long.